Below, 31 T cell receptor beta chains from the same sample are listed, as sequenced in a study of neurological immune-mediated disorders. Each CDR3 protein gets one entry after TCRdb re-called the 5' RACE reads with MiXCR. The sample shows 50,000 or so distinct CDR3 sequences, approximately 16% of them seen only once. Sample: PBMCs. These receptors came from a man between 60 and 75 years old in good health.

This clonotype was detected many times. The rearrangement uses TRBV20-1 and TRBJ2-3, with 10 bases aligning to TRBD2. V lost 6 bases to trimming and J lost 2 bases; unmatched junction nucleotides: 14. The CDR3 loop spans 17 amino acids. Germline V gives CDR1 DFQATT, CDR2 SNEGSKA (reference sequence). DNA of the CDR3: TGCAGTGCAAGGACTAGCGGAAGGCGACCGTCCACAGATACGCAGTATTTT. Its protein product is CSARTSGRRPSTDTQYF.

There are a few counts of this clonotype. V usage is TRBV12-3 or TRBV12-4 and J usage is TRBJ2-5, with D possibly matching TRBD1 (5 bases). The CDR3 has 13 residues. Trimming left V 1 base short and J 9 bases short, with 12 bases between. The CDR3 DNA follows: TGTGCCAGCAGTTTAGTACCAGGGAAGGCCCAGTACTTC. Encoded protein: CASSLVPGKAQYF.

This clonotype was counted ten times or more. The chain has TRBV29-1 and TRBJ2-7, with D perhaps TRBD1 or TRBD2 (6 bases each). CDR3 length equals 15 residues. V was clipped by 5 bases and J by 1 base, with 18 bases between them. Germline V lookup: CDR1 SQVTM, CDR2 ANQGSEA. This CDR3 reads CSVLFGQGRSYEQYF. CDR3 sequence (DNA): TGCAGCGTTTTGTTCGGCCAGGGGAGGTCCTACGAGCAGTACTTC.

This clonotype was recorded at least ten times. This chain connects TRBV3-1 to TRBJ1-6; D possibly corresponds to TRBD1 (6 bases). Germline-derived CDR1 and CDR2 are LGHDT and YNNKEL (reference sequence). The CDR3 has 15 amino acids. The ends were cut back, 3 bases at V and 11 bases at J, with 17 bases in the middle. The CDR3 nucleotides read TGTGCCAGCAGCCACAGGGGTGGCAGGGCTGCACCCCTCCACTTT. Translating it yields CASSHRGGRAAPLHF.

This clonotype was seen at least ten times. Here the CDR3 reads CSGTSGFPKETQYF. CDR3 nucleotides: TGCAGTGGGACTAGCGGATTCCCCAAAGAGACCCAGTACTTC. This sequence joins TRBV20-1 and TRBJ2-5, with 10 bases fitting TRBD2. The CDR3 is 14 residues long. Germline-derived CDR1 and CDR2 are DFQATT and SNEGSKA (reference sequence). The V segment lost 7 bases and the J segment 3 bases; nucleotides outside the gene matches: 8.

This rearrangement joins TRBV12-3 or TRBV12-4 to TRBJ1-3, with 7 bases that match TRBD1. This CDR3 has 14 residues. Unmatched junction bases numbered 5, after V lost 5 bases and J lost 4 bases. The CDR3 bases are TGTGCCAGCAGTAGACAGGGATCCGGAAACACCATATATTTT. It codes for CASSRQGSGNTIYF.

This clonotype has a count of ten or more. The J gene is TRBJ1-5, the V gene TRBV20-1; TRBD1 matches 7 bases. V dropped 6 bases and J dropped 0; count of bases not matched to a gene: 8. In germline, CDR1 is DFQATT, CDR2 SNEGSKA (reference sequence). The CDR3 has 15 amino acids. CDR3 DNA sequence: TGCAGTGCCAGGGACAGAAGGAATAGCAATCAGCCCCAGCATTTT. Its protein is CSARDRRNSNQPQHF.

The chain is built from TRBV30 and TRBJ2-4, with D possibly being TRBD1 or TRBD2 (5 bases each). Germline CDR1 reads GTSNPN; CDR2 reads SVGIG (reference sequence). This CDR3 is built from 14 residues. Trimming removed 0 bases at V and 8 bases at J, with 14 bases between. CDR3: CAWSVGVASDIQYF. CDR3 coding DNA: TGTGCCTGGAGTGTAGGGGTAGCGTCGGACATTCAGTACTTC.

This clonotype showed up just a few times. The chain couples TRBV20-1 to TRBJ2-5; D perhaps matches TRBD1 (8 bases). V lost 6 bases and J 2 bases, leaving 13 bases between the germline ends. Per germline, CDR1 DFQATT and CDR2 SNEGSKA (reference sequence). CDR3 size: 13 residues. DNA for the CDR3: TGCAGTGCCGGACAGGGAGGGCAAGAGACCCAGTACTTC. This sequence encodes CSAGQGGQETQYF.

This clonotype was recorded many times. The rearrangement links TRBV4-3 to TRBJ2-7, with D perhaps assigned TRBD1 or TRBD2 (6 bases each). The germline CDR1 and CDR2 sequences are LGHNA and YSLEER. This CDR3 spans 13 amino acids. V was clipped by 2 bases and J by 6 bases, with 11 bases between them. The CDR3 DNA reads TGCGCCAGCAGCCAACAACAGGGAGGCGAGCAGTACTTC. As protein: CASSQQQGGEQYF.

This clonotype was seen many times. This chain links TRBV5-6 with TRBJ2-7; D is ambiguous. Germline V gene data show CDR1 as SGHDT and CDR2 as YYEEEE. V gave up 2 bases and J gave up 4 bases, with 4 bases separating them. This CDR3 spans 11 amino acids. The CDR3 spells CASSLRYEQYF. CDR3 sequence (DNA): TGTGCCAGCAGCTTAAGGTACGAGCAGTACTTC. The entire variable domain, with the rest obtained from reference TRBV5-6 and TRBJ2-7, is as follows: DAGVTQSPTHLIKTRGQQVTLRCSPKSGHDTVSWYQQALGQGPQFIFQYYEEEERQRGNFPDRFSGHQFPNYSSELNVNALLLGDSALYLCASSLRYEQYFGPGTRLTVT.

This clonotype was seen at least ten times. V gene TRBV29-1 combines with J gene TRBJ2-7; D tentatively fits TRBD1 or TRBD2 (5 bases each). CDR1 and CDR2 from the germline V gene are SQVTM and ANQGSEA. Trimming took off 5 bases at V and 2 bases at J, with 10 bases between the two ends. The CDR3 is 12 residues long. CDR3 sequence (DNA): TGCAGCGTTTGGCTGGGGGCCTACGAGCAGTACTTC. This sequence encodes CSVWLGAYEQYF.

This clonotype was detected ten times or more. The V and J genes are TRBV12-5 and TRBJ2-7; 15 bases align to TRBD2. Germline assignment: CDR1 LGHNT and CDR2 FRNRAP. The CDR3 contains 17 residues. V trimming: 4 bases; J trimming: 2 bases; junction bases outside the gene matches: 6. The CDR3 region has the DNA TGTGCTAGTGGTTCACCGGGACTAGCGGGAGGTGCCTACGAGCAGTACTTC. Translating it yields CASGSPGLAGGAYEQYF.

With regard to this clonotype: Since a much larger clone is just one base distant, this may be a read error. V gene TRBV6-6 combines with J gene TRBJ2-5; the D gene could be TRBD1 or TRBD2 (5 bases each). Trimming shortened V by 8 bases and J by 5 bases, and 12 bases separated the two germline ends. The CDR3 covers 12 residues. Germline-derived CDR1 and CDR2 are MNHNY and SVGAGI (reference sequence). The CDR3 DNA is TGTGCCAGCGGGGGTACGGCGGAGACCCAGTACTTC. Translation gives CASGGTAETQYF.

This clonotype appeared many times. The V gene is TRBV5-1, the J gene TRBJ1-1; weak D call: TRBD1 (6 bases). CDR1 SGHRS and CDR2 YFSETQ come from the germline V gene. Deletions cut 5 bases from V and 1 base from J, with 15 bases between. The length of the CDR3 is 15 residues. CDR3 nucleotide sequence: TGCGCCAGCAGAATTGATGGGGGCGGGAACACTGAAGCTTTCTTT. Protein product: CASRIDGGGNTEAFF.

This clonotype was found many times. The chain couples TRBV24-1 to TRBJ1-2, with D perhaps matching TRBD1 (5 bases). The germline V gene has CDR1 KGHDR and CDR2 SFDVKD. This CDR3 has 14 amino acids. V gave up 4 bases and J gave up 2 bases, with 10 bases separating them. In DNA, the CDR3 is TGTGCCACCAGTGAAAGGGGCGCAAACTATGGCTACACCTTC. The encoded protein is CATSERGANYGYTF.

The V gene is TRBV7-2, the J gene TRBJ1-5; 10 bases are a match to TRBD1. The CDR3 covers 15 residues. The V gene's germline CDR1 is SGHTA and CDR2 FQGNSA. J was trimmed by 11 bases and V by 7 bases; bases with no gene match: 14. This CDR3 is CASISTGGAGGTQHF. CDR3 bases: TGTGCCAGCATCTCGACAGGGGGCGCAGGGGGAACCCAGCATTTT.

At least ten counts were recorded for this clonotype. The chain couples TRBV11-2 to TRBJ2-5; 11 positions agree with TRBD2. The germline V gene encodes CDR1 SGHAT and CDR2 FQNNGV. The CDR3 loop spans 16 amino acids. Trimming cost V 4 bases and J 2 bases; bases outside gene matches: 6. The CDR3 region has the DNA TGTGCCAGCAGCTCCTTAGCGGGAGGGAGGCAAGAGACCCAGTACTTC. Its translation is CASSSLAGGRQETQYF.

This clonotype was seen repeatedly, ten times or more. The V and J genes are TRBV2 and TRBJ2-3; 7 positions agree with TRBD2. The CDR3 runs to 14 residues. Germline lookup yields CDR1 SNHLY and CDR2 FYNNEI. The V and J ends lost 7 bases and 8 bases, in that order; junction bases with no gene match: 12. CDR3 sequence: CASTPTVTGGTQYF. As DNA, the CDR3 is TGTGCCAGCACCCCAACCGTCACGGGAGGTACGCAGTATTTT.

This clonotype was counted many times. The rearrangement links TRBV20-1 to TRBJ2-7; weak D call: TRBD2 (6 bases). From germline, CDR1 is DFQATT and CDR2 SNEGSKA (reference sequence). The V end was cut by 6 bases, the J end by 1 base, with 16 bases between. This CDR3 has 14 amino acids. CDR3 sequence: CSARGRSASYEQYF. The CDR3 DNA reads TGCAGTGCCCGGGGGAGGAGCGCTTCCTACGAGCAGTACTTC.

This clonotype was recorded a few times. The chain joins TRBV20-1 to TRBJ2-3, with D tentatively TRBD1 (5 bases). Trimming removed 0 bases from V and 2 bases from J, with 21 bases in between. The CDR3 sequence is 18 residues long. Germline CDR1 is DFQATT and CDR2 is SNEGSKA (reference sequence). CDR3 bases: TGCAGTGCTAGAGATTCCGCTCGTTCAGGGCTCCCCACAGATACGCAGTATTTT. It yields the protein CSARDSARSGLPTDTQYF.

This clonotype was counted ten times or more. The gene calls are TRBV7-3 and TRBJ2-7; TRBD1 or TRBD2 may be the D gene (7 bases each). Germline V gives CDR1 SGHTA, CDR2 FQGTGA. Trimming removed 2 bases at V and 1 base at J, with 9 bases between. The CDR3 contains 14 residues. DNA for the CDR3: TGTGCCAGCAGCTTACAGGGGGGGTCCTACGAGCAGTACTTC. Translation gives CASSLQGGSYEQYF.

The V call is TRBV12-3 or TRBV12-4, the J call TRBJ1-5; D possibly corresponds to TRBD1 (5 bases). Trimming left V 6 bases short and J 7 bases short, with 16 bases between. CDR3 length equals 14 residues. The CDR3 sequence: CASSPPGGEQPQHF. The CDR3 nucleotides are TGTGCCAGCAGCCCGCCCGGGGGTGAGCAGCCCCAGCATTTT.

In this sample, this clonotype turned up many times. J is TRBJ2-3 and V is TRBV4-2; the match to TRBD2 covers 12 bases. The CDR3 runs to 22 residues. Germline V lookup: CDR1 LGHNA, CDR2 YNFKEQ. With V trimmed by 2 bases and J by 1 base, 19 bases remained unmatched. The CDR3: CASSQNRGLAGSKMGGTDTQYF. In DNA, the CDR3 is TGTGCCAGCAGCCAAAACCGCGGACTAGCGGGGAGTAAAATGGGTGGCACAGATACGCAGTATTTT.

This clonotype was seen at least ten times. This chain links TRBV28 with TRBJ2-7; TRBD1 aligns across 9 bases. Germline CDR1 reads MDHEN; CDR2 reads SYDVKM. V lost 6 bases to trimming and J lost 1 base; unmatched junction nucleotides: 7. The CDR3 has 15 amino acids. In DNA, the CDR3 is TGTGCCAGCAGGCTACCGACAGGGGGATCCTACGAGCAGTACTTC. Residues: CASRLPTGGSYEQYF. Looking up the rest from reference TRBV28 and TRBJ2-7 gives the full variable domain: DVKVTQSSRYLVKRTGEKVFLECVQDMDHENMFWYRQDPGLGLRLIYFSYDVKMKEKGDIPEGYSVSREKKERFSLILESASTNQTSMYLCASRLPTGGSYEQYFGPGTRLTVT.

This clonotype has a count of ten or more. The CDR3 nucleotides read TGTGCCAGCAGCCAATGGACAGTGCCCAAAAACATTCAGTACTTC. Its protein is CASSQWTVPKNIQYF. This rearrangement joins TRBV4-2 to TRBJ2-4; the D gene is possibly TRBD1 (6 bases). This CDR3 region has 15 residues. The V and J ends lost 2 bases and 2 bases respectively, with 10 bases between them. Germline CDR1 and CDR2: LGHNA and YNFKEQ.

This clonotype is deemed medium-sized. V usage is TRBV5-1 and J usage is TRBJ2-7, with 8 bases lining up with TRBD2. V was clipped by 0 bases and J by 6 bases; unmatched bases: 8. The CDR3 contains 15 residues. In germline, CDR1 is SGHRS, CDR2 YFSETQ. CDR3 amino acids: CASSLDAGGKTEQYF. The DNA of the CDR3 is TGCGCCAGCAGCTTGGATGCGGGAGGAAAAACCGAGCAGTACTTC.

At least ten counts were recorded for this clonotype. This sequence joins TRBV5-1 and TRBJ1-1; D may be TRBD1 (5 bases). Looked up from germline, CDR1 is SGHRS and CDR2 is YFSETQ. The ends were cut back, 0 bases at V and 8 bases at J, with 14 bases in the middle. CDR3 length: 14 amino acids. The CDR3 here is CASSLADGRAEAFF. CDR3 in DNA: TGCGCCAGCAGCTTGGCCGATGGCAGGGCAGAAGCTTTCTTT.

This clonotype came up many times. This chain uses TRBV28 with TRBJ2-2, with a weak D call TRBD2 (6 bases). CDR3 length: 16 residues. CDR1 and CDR2 (germline): MDHEN, SYDVKM. Trimming left V 7 bases short and J 9 bases short, with 24 bases between. The chain's CDR3 is CASTSSGETPPRELFF. The CDR3 DNA sequence: TGTGCCAGCACCTCCTCGGGGGAGACCCCACCGAGGGAGCTGTTTTTT.

J is TRBJ2-7 and V is TRBV20-1; unclear D gene. The CDR3 extends over 12 amino acids. V was trimmed by 1 base and J by 4 bases, leaving 8 bases between them. In germline, CDR1 is DFQATT, CDR2 SNEGSKA (reference sequence). The CDR3 DNA reads TGCAGTGCTAGAGCCCAGGCTTACGAGCAGTACTTC. Translation: CSARAQAYEQYF.

There are many counts of this clonotype. This chain links TRBV5-1 with TRBJ2-6; 8 nucleotides line up with TRBD1. CDR1 and CDR2 (germline): SGHRS, YFSETQ. CDR3 size: 18 residues. The J segment lost 2 bases and the V segment lost 7 bases, leaving 14 bases of the junction unmatched. CDR3 region: CASFSGGQGRAGANVLTF. The CDR3 coding sequence is TGCGCCAGCTTCTCCGGCGGACAGGGCCGAGCTGGGGCCAACGTCCTGACTTTC.